These 18 T cell receptor beta chains share one sample of origin, sequenced in a study of vaccination and CD4 T cells after COVID-19. Oncomine TCR Beta short-read sequencing was applied to DNA from cultured CD4+ T cells. TCRdb analysed the PCR reads with MiXCR anew, one entry per CDR3 protein. The sample includes some 15,000 distinct CDR3 sequences, approximately 73% of them seen just once. Their antigen targets remain unknown. Treatment: roughly 10-day PBMC culture with coronavirus spike peptide pools or control peptides (ViraFEST assay). Sequencing used CD4+ T cells from blood, cultured in vitro. Receptor source: a human donor who had recovered from COVID-19.

There are a few counts of this clonotype. The CDR3 region has the DNA TGTGCCAGTAGTTCCCCATGGAATCAGCCCCAGCATTTT. Its translation is CASSSPWNQPQHF. The genes are TRBV19 and TRBJ1-5; D is unresolved. Trimming cost V 5 bases and J 4 bases, with 9 bases left between them. Germline V gene sequence: CDR1 LNHDA, CDR2 SQIVND (reference sequence). The CDR3 is made up of 13 amino acids.

This sequence joins TRBV7-2 and TRBJ1-2, with a weak D call TRBD1 (5 bases). The CDR3 totals 14 residues. Trimming removed 3 bases from V and 8 bases from J, with 16 bases in between. The germline V gene encodes CDR1 SGHTA and CDR2 FQGNSA. The CDR3 spells CASSFGGTVEGYTF. The CDR3, as DNA: TGTGCCAGCAGCTTCGGGGGGACTGTAGAAGGCTACACCTTC.

V is TRBV4-3 and J is TRBJ2-1; D remains ambiguous. Trimming stripped 0 bases from V and 3 bases from J, with 9 bases between. Germline V lookup: CDR1 LGHNA, CDR2 YSLEER. This CDR3 region has 15 residues. CDR3 nucleotides: TGCGCCAGCAGCCAAGATCACAGATACTACAATGAGCAGTTCTTC. It yields the protein CASSQDHRYYNEQFF.

V gene TRBV20-1 combines with J gene TRBJ1-5; TRBD1 matches at 7 bases. V was clipped by 4 bases and J by 2 bases; unmatched bases: 5. Germline CDR1 reads DFQATT; CDR2 reads SNEGSKA (reference sequence). The CDR3 extends over 14 amino acids. The CDR3 is CSATGGRGNQPQHF. The CDR3 nucleotides read TGCAGTGCTACAGGGGGTAGGGGCAATCAGCCCCAGCATTTT.

The V call is TRBV7-6, the J call TRBJ1-1; 7 positions match TRBD1. CDR3 length equals 13 residues. Trimming took 8 bases from V and 5 from J; bases not matched to a gene: 8. CDR1 is SGHVS, CDR2 FNYEAQ, per germline. The CDR3 nucleotides are TGTGCCAGCGGACAAAGACAGGGAACTGAAGCTTTCTTT. Encoded protein: CASGQRQGTEAFF.

This sequence joins TRBV6-2 or TRBV6-3 and TRBJ1-5; TRBD1 aligns across 11 bases. Per the germline V gene, CDR1 is MNHEY and CDR2 is SVGEGT. The CDR3 contains 17 residues. J lost 6 bases, V lost 4 bases, and 11 bases had no gene match. CDR3 in DNA: TGTGCCAGCAGTTGGGACAGGGGGAACGGTCGGGGTCAGCCCCAGCATTTT. It yields the protein CASSWDRGNGRGQPQHF.

This chain links TRBV6-2 or TRBV6-3 with TRBJ2-7; TRBD2 matches 11 bases. Trimming removed 6 bases from V and 2 bases from J; junction bases left unmatched: 15. The CDR3 has 18 residues. Germline values: CDR1 MNHEY, CDR2 SVGEGT. The DNA of the CDR3 is TGTGCCAGCAGCCGGAAGGGTAGCGGGAGGGCGATTGCCTACGAGCAGTACTTC. This sequence encodes CASSRKGSGRAIAYEQYF.

The chain has TRBV5-6 and TRBJ2-7; D possibly corresponds to TRBD1 (5 bases). V was shortened by 0 bases and J by 0 bases, with 13 bases between the two germline ends. This CDR3 has 16 residues. The V gene's germline CDR1 is SGHDT and CDR2 YYEEEE. CDR3 sequence: CASSLVFTGSSYEQYF. Here the CDR3 DNA reads TGTGCCAGCAGCTTGGTCTTTACAGGCAGCTCCTACGAGCAGTACTTC.

V is TRBV5-6 and J is TRBJ2-5; 9 positions agree with TRBD2. This CDR3 has 17 amino acids. The J segment lost 4 bases and the V segment lost 2 bases, leaving 12 bases of the junction unmatched. The germline gives CDR1 SGHDT, CDR2 YYEEEE. CDR3 DNA sequence: TGTGCCAGCAGCTTTGCGTTAGCGGGAGCCGGGAGAGAGACCCAGTACTTC. Translated, it gives CASSFALAGAGRETQYF.

V gene TRBV12-3 or TRBV12-4 combines with J gene TRBJ1-2, with 7 bases aligning to TRBD1. J was trimmed by 5 bases and V by 1 base; bases with no gene match: 4. The CDR3 is 14 residues long. The CDR3 region is CASSLDRGKYGYTF. The CDR3 coding sequence is TGTGCCAGCAGTTTAGACAGGGGCAAATATGGCTACACCTTC.

The CDR3 here is CASSLGVNTGELFF. The CDR3 DNA reads as TGTGCCAGCAGTCTAGGGGTAAACACCGGGGAGCTGTTTTTT. The gene calls are TRBV7-9 and TRBJ2-2; TRBD1 might be the D (5 bases). Trimming took 6 bases from V and 2 from J, leaving 10 bases between them. The CDR3 contains 14 residues. CDR1 and CDR2 (germline): SEHNR, FQNEAQ (reference sequence). Together with reference TRBV7-9 and TRBJ2-2, the CDR3 gives the full variable domain: DTGVSQNPRHKITKRGQNVTFRCDPISEHNRLYWYRQTLGQGPEFLTYFQNEAQLEKSRLLSDRFSAERPKGSFSTLEIQRTEQGDSAMYLCASSLGVNTGELFFGEGSRLTVL.

By share, this clonotype ranks as medium-sized. It is likely a read error, because the conserved phenylalanine at the end of the CDR3 is missing. No DNA is shown, since the ends of the CDR3 on it are uncertain; the CDR3 is the one TCRdb lists. The CDR3 loop is CASSYQAGN. The genes are TRBV6-5 and TRBJ2-3; the table's D call TRBD2 went unverified against the DNA. The CDR3 spans 9 amino acids, including both terminal residues. Germline CDR1 MNHEY, CDR2 SVGAGI.

V is TRBV4-3 and J is TRBJ2-7; perhaps TRBD1 as D (5 bases). The CDR3 contains 16 residues. V was pared by 4 bases and J by 3 bases, with 19 bases between. CDR1 LGHNA and CDR2 YSLEER come from the germline V gene. The chain's CDR3 is CASSRNRRPSIYEQYF. As DNA, the CDR3 is TGCGCCAGCAGCCGAAACAGGCGGCCGAGCATCTACGAGCAGTACTTC.

With regard to this clonotype: At one end the junction does not follow the germline gene, possibly because of a read error. The chain carries TRBV7-9 and TRBJ1-5; D perhaps matches TRBD1 (5 bases). The CDR3 runs to 12 residues. The V gene's germline CDR1 is SEHNR and CDR2 FQNEAQ (reference sequence). CDR3 region: CAGSLQDQPQHF. DNA for the CDR3: TGTGCCGGCAGCTTACAGGATCAGCCCCAGCATTTT.

The chain recombines TRBV7-8 with TRBJ2-7; no clear D gene. CDR3 size: 11 residues. The germline V and J ends were trimmed by 5 bases and 3 bases, with 5 bases remaining between them. The germline CDR1 and CDR2 sequences are SGHVS and FQNEAQ. CDR3 sequence (DNA): TGTGCCAGCAGCCCCATCTACGAGCAGTACTTC. This codes for CASSPIYEQYF.

This clonotype was found a few times. V is TRBV7-9 and J is TRBJ1-2; TRBD1 matches 7 bases. V was clipped by 3 bases and J by 3 bases; unmatched bases: 1. In germline, CDR1 is SEHNR, CDR2 FQNEAQ (reference sequence). The CDR3 totals 13 residues. CDR3 in amino acids: CASSFGTDYGYTF. CDR3 coding DNA: TGTGCCAGCAGCTTTGGGACAGACTATGGCTACACCTTC.

This clonotype was recorded a few times. The chain recombines TRBV6-1 with TRBJ1-1, with D possibly matching TRBD1 (5 bases). The V and J ends lost 2 bases and 2 bases respectively, with 9 bases between them. Germline CDR1 MNHNS, CDR2 SASEGT. The CDR3 spans 14 residues. CDR3 nucleotide sequence: TGTGCCAGCAGTGAATGGGGGACTAACACTGAAGCTTTCTTT. This codes for CASSEWGTNTEAFF.

The V gene is TRBV7-6, the J gene TRBJ2-7; D gene ambiguous. Between the trimmed V and J ends, which lost 5 bases and 4 bases, there was a span of 12 bases. Germline CDR1 SGHVS, CDR2 FNYEAQ. The CDR3 consists of 13 residues. The CDR3 reads CASSTQLGYEQYF. The CDR3 coding sequence is TGTGCCAGCAGCACACAGCTGGGTTACGAGCAGTACTTC.